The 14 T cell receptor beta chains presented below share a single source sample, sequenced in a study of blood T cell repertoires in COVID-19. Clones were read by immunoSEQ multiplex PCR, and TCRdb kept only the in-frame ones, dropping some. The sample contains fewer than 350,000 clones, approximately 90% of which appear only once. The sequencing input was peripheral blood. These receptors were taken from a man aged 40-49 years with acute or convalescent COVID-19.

CDR3 region: CASSLGAVGADTQYF. Written as DNA, the CDR3 is TGTGCCAGCAGCTTGGGAGCCGTGGGCGCAGATACGCAGTATTTT. The V call is TRBV5-4, the J call TRBJ2-3; D ambiguous. CDR1 SGHNT and CDR2 YYREEE come from the germline V gene (reference sequence). The CDR3 spans 15 residues. Trimming removed 0 bases at V and 4 bases at J, with 12 bases between.

CDR3 DNA sequence: TGTGCCAGCAGTCCAGACCCTCGGGGTCAGCCCCAGCATTTT. Its translation: CASSPDPRGQPQHF. The chain joins TRBV6-5 to TRBJ1-5; no clear D. The CDR3 extends over 14 amino acids. CDR1 is MNHEY, CDR2 SVGAGI, per germline. Trimming shortened V by 5 bases and J by 6 bases, and 14 bases separated the two germline ends.

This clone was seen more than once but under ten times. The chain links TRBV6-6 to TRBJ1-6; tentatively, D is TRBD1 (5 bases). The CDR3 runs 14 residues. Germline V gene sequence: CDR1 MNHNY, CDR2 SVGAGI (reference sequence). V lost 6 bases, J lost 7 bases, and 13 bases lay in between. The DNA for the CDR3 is TGTGCCAGCAGCCCGGGACTCGGGAATTCACCCCTCCACTTT. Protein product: CASSPGLGNSPLHF.

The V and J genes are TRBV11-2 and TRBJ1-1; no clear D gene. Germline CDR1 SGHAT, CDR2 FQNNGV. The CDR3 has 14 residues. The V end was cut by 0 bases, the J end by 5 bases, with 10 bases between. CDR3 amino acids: CASSLDEGGTEAFF. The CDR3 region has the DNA TGTGCCAGCAGCTTAGATGAGGGTGGGACTGAAGCTTTCTTT.

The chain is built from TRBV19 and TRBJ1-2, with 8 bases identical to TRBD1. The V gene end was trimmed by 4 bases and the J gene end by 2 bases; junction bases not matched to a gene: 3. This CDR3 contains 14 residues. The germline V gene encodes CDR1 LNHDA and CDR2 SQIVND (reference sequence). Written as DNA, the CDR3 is TGTGCCAGTAGTAAGGCAGGGGGCAACTATGGCTACACCTTC. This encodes CASSKAGGNYGYTF.

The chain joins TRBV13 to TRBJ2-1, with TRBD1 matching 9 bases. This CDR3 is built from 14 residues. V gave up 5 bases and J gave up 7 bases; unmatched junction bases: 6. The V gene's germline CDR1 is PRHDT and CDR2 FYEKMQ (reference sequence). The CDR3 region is CASSLWTGDNEQFF. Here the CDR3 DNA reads TGTGCCAGCAGCCTTTGGACAGGGGATAATGAGCAGTTCTTC. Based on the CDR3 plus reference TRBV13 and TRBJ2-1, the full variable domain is AAGVIQSPRHLIKEKRETATLKCYPIPRHDTVYWYQQGPGQDPQFLISFYEKMQSDKGSIPDRFSAQQFSDYHSELNMSSLELGDSALYFCASSLWTGDNEQFFGPGTRLTVL.

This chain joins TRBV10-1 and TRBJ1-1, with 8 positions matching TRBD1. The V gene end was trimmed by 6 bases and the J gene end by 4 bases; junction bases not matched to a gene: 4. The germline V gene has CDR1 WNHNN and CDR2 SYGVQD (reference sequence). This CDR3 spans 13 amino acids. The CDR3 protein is CASSLDRGTEAFF. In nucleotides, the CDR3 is TGCGCCAGCAGCCTTGACAGGGGCACTGAAGCTTTCTTT.

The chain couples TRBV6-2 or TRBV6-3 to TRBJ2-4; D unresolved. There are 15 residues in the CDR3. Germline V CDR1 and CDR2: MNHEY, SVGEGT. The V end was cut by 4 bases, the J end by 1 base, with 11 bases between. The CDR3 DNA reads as TGTGCCAGCAGTTTCCTCGCCCAGGCCAAAAACATTCAGTACTTC. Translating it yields CASSFLAQAKNIQYF.

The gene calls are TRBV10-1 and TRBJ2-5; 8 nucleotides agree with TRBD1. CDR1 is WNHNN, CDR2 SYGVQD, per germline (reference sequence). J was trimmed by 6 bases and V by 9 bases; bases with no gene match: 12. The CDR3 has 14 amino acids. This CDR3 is CARVIRGREKTQYF. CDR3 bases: TGCGCCAGAGTCATCAGGGGGCGCGAAAAGACCCAGTACTTC.

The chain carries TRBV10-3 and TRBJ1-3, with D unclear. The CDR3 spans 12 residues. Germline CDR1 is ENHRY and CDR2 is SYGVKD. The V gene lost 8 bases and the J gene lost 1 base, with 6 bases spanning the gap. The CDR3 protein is CAIRGSGNTIYF. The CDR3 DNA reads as TGTGCCATCCGAGGGTCTGGAAACACCATATATTTT.

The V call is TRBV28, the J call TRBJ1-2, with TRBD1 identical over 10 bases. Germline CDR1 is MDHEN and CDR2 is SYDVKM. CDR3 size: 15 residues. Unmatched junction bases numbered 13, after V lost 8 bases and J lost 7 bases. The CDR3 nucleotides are TGTGCCAGCCTGGGCGGAGTGACAGGGGGCCGTGGCTACACCTTC. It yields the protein CASLGGVTGGRGYTF.

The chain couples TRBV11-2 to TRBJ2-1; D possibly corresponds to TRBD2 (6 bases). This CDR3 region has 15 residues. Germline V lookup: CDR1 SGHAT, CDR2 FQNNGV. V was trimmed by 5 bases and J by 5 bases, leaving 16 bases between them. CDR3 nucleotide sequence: TGTGCCAGCAGCCCACCCGGGACGGGGGACAATGAGCAGTTCTTC. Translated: CASSPPGTGDNEQFF.

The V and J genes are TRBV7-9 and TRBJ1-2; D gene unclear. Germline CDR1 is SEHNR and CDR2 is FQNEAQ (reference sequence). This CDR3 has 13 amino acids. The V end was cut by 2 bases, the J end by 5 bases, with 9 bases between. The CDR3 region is CASSLIGIYGYTF. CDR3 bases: TGTGCCAGCAGCTTAATCGGGATTTATGGCTACACCTTC.

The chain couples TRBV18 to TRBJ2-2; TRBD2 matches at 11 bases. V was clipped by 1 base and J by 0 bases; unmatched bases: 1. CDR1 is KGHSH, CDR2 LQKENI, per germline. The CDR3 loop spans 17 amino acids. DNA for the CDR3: TGTGCCAGCTCACCACAACTAGCGGGGGCGAACACCGGGGAGCTGTTTTTT. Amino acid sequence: CASSPQLAGANTGELFF. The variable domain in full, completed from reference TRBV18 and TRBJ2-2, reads NAGVMQNPRHLVRRRGQEARLRCSPMKGHSHVYWYRQLPEEGLKFMVYLQKENIIDESGMPKERFSAEFPKEGPSILRIQQVVRGDSAAYFCASSPQLAGANTGELFFGEGSRLTVL.